Listed here are 28 T cell receptor beta chains from one sample, sequenced in a study of T cells in tumors after PD-1 blockade. Profiling relied on immunoSEQ multiplex PCR, and the TCRdb table lists in-frame clones only, not all of them. The repertoire consists of fewer than 50,000 clones, with roughly 80% occurring once and the leading ten covering just over 4%. The sample in question was PBMCs, obtained before anti-PD-1 treatment. The source is a human donor with basal cell carcinoma.

V and J are TRBV6-5 and TRBJ1-1; perhaps TRBD1 as D (6 bases). Trimming shortened V by 6 bases and J by 2 bases, and 13 bases separated the two germline ends. The CDR3 sequence is 14 residues long. Germline CDR1 is MNHEY and CDR2 is SVGAGI. DNA for the CDR3: TGTGCCAGCAGCTACAGGGAAGCAAACACTGAAGCTTTCTTT. Its protein product is CASSYREANTEAFF.

The V gene is TRBV15, the J gene TRBJ2-7; 9 bases are shared with TRBD1. The CDR3 extends over 13 amino acids. V was clipped by 6 bases and J by 6 bases; unmatched bases: 6. Germline V CDR1 and CDR2: LNHNV, YYDKDF (reference sequence). The CDR3 sequence is CATSMDRGSEQYF. The DNA of the CDR3 is TGTGCCACCAGTATGGACAGGGGTAGCGAGCAGTACTTC.

This clone was counted a single time. The chain links TRBV3-1 (or the pseudogene TRBV3-2) to TRBJ2-5; 9 bases are shared with TRBD1. Per germline, CDR1 LGHDT and CDR2 YNNKEL (reference sequence). Germline trimming cut 0 bases from V and 0 bases from J; bases unmatched to any gene: 5. This CDR3 is built from 17 residues. CDR3 DNA sequence: TGTGCCAGCAGCCAAGATCGGGACAGGGAGTACCAAGAGACCCAGTACTTC. Translating it yields CASSQDRDREYQETQYF.

Turning to this clone: The junction does not match germline at one end; this may be a read error. The V gene is TRBV7-7, the J gene TRBJ2-2; possibly TRBD2 for D (5 bases). There are 15 residues in the CDR3. The germline V gene has CDR1 SSHAT and CDR2 FNYEAQ (reference sequence). CDR3 in DNA: TGTGCTAGCAGCTTAGCGCCTAGTACTGCCGGGGAGCTGTTTTTT. Protein product: CASSLAPSTAGELFF.

The chain recombines TRBV4-1 with TRBJ1-2, with no clear D. This CDR3 is built from 15 residues. Trimming stripped 0 bases from V and 1 base from J, with 9 bases between. Germline lookup yields CDR1 MGHRA and CDR2 YSYEKL. This CDR3 reads CASSQDSWGNYGYTF. The CDR3 DNA is TGCGCCAGCAGCCAAGATAGTTGGGGTAACTATGGCTACACCTTC.

The chain is built from TRBV7-9 and TRBJ2-2; D remains ambiguous. V lost 0 bases, J lost 4 bases, and 9 bases lay in between. Germline V lookup: CDR1 SEHNR, CDR2 FQNEAQ (reference sequence). The CDR3 is made up of 15 amino acids. CDR3 loop: CASSLAPWGTGELFF. DNA of the CDR3: TGTGCCAGCAGCTTAGCACCCTGGGGCACCGGGGAGCTGTTTTTT.

The chain couples TRBV6-5 to TRBJ2-5, with D maybe TRBD1 (6 bases). The CDR3 spans 15 residues. Trimming pared 4 bases from V and 1 base from J, leaving 13 bases between. CDR1 MNHEY and CDR2 SVGAGI come from the germline V gene. The CDR3 region has the DNA TGTGCCAGCAGTTCATCCAGGGGAAGCCAAGAGACCCAGTACTTC. It yields the protein CASSSSRGSQETQYF.

The chain recombines TRBV7-2 with TRBJ2-1, with 9 positions matching TRBD2. CDR1 and CDR2 from the germline V gene are SGHTA and FQGNSA. The ends lost 0 bases at V and 8 bases at J; junction bases unmatched: 11. The CDR3 consists of 17 residues. The CDR3 DNA is TGTGCCAGCAGCTTAGCGCCGCGGGGGGGGGCAATCGATGAGCAGTTCTTC. It codes for CASSLAPRGGAIDEQFF.

In this sample, this clone turned up a few times. The rearrangement links TRBV5-1 to TRBJ2-3, with D tentatively TRBD2 (5 bases). The germline V gene has CDR1 SGHRS and CDR2 YFSETQ. The V end lost 7 bases, the J end lost 0 bases, and 12 bases lay between the germline ends. CDR3 size: 14 residues. CDR3 protein: CASRRGPSTDTQYF. The CDR3 bases are TGCGCCAGCCGACGGGGTCCTAGCACAGATACGCAGTATTTT.

In this sample, this clone turned up a few times. This chain's CDR3 is CASSLGTGGYGYTF. CDR3 DNA sequence: TGTGCCAGCAGCTTAGGCACAGGGGGCTATGGCTACACCTTC. This chain uses TRBV13 with TRBJ1-2; 8 bases match TRBD1. Germline-derived CDR1 and CDR2 are PRHDT and FYEKMQ (reference sequence). Germline trimming cut 0 bases from V and 4 bases from J; bases unmatched to any gene: 1. This CDR3 spans 14 amino acids.

This clone is deemed medium-sized (0.01 to 0.1%). The chain is built from TRBV6-5 and TRBJ2-1, with D possibly being TRBD2 (5 bases). The V end lost 8 bases, the J end lost 6 bases, and 14 bases lay between the germline ends. Germline loops: CDR1 MNHEY, CDR2 SVGAGI. The CDR3 has 13 residues. CDR3 sequence (DNA): TGTGCCAGCGCCGGGATAGCACTCAATGAGCAGTTCTTC. Translating gives CASAGIALNEQFF.

V is TRBV19 and J is TRBJ1-1; 9 nucleotides agree with TRBD1. Trimming took 3 bases from V and 5 from J; bases not matched to a gene: 7. The CDR3 consists of 15 residues. Per the germline V gene, CDR1 is LNHDA and CDR2 is SQIVND (reference sequence). The CDR3 coding sequence is TGTGCCAGTAGTATTGGGACAGGGATTGGGACTGAAGCTTTCTTT. Its translation: CASSIGTGIGTEAFF.

The chain is built from TRBV19 and TRBJ2-2; D perhaps matches TRBD1 (5 bases). The CDR3 is made up of 16 amino acids. The V end lost 5 bases, the J end lost 4 bases, and 17 bases lay between the germline ends. CDR1 and CDR2 (germline): LNHDA, SQIVND (reference sequence). The CDR3 loop is CASSSRKQGPTGELFF. DNA of the CDR3: TGTGCCAGTAGTTCGCGTAAGCAGGGCCCCACCGGGGAGCTGTTTTTT.

To note about this clone: The same CDR3 arises from other DNA sequences in this sample as well. This chain links TRBV30 with TRBJ1-5; D is possibly TRBD1 (6 bases). The CDR3 runs 13 residues. Germline CDR1 reads GTSNPN; CDR2 reads SVGIG (reference sequence). V was cut by 5 bases and J by 2 bases, with 10 bases left in between. The CDR3 DNA is TGTGCCTGGTCGGGGGGCGGCAATCAGCCCCAGCATTTT. Its translation: CAWSGGGNQPQHF.

The chain couples TRBV5-1 to TRBJ2-7; the match to TRBD1 covers 9 bases. This CDR3 is built from 14 residues. V lost 6 bases and J lost 5; bases outside the gene matches: 9. The germline gives CDR1 SGHRS, CDR2 YFSETQ. CDR3 sequence (DNA): TGCGCCAGCACCCCGGGACAGGGAATCGACGAGCAGTACTTC. It specifies CASTPGQGIDEQYF. The entire variable domain, with the rest obtained from reference TRBV5-1 and TRBJ2-7, is as follows: KAGVTQTPRYLIKTRGQQVTLSCSPISGHRSVSWYQQTPGQGLQFLFEYFSETQRNKGNFPGRFSGRQFSNSRSEMNVSTLELGDSALYLCASTPGQGIDEQYFGPGTRLTVT.

The gene calls are TRBV19 and TRBJ2-1; unclear D gene. The CDR3 has 16 amino acids. V was cut by 2 bases and J by 0 bases, with 11 bases left in between. Germline CDR1 is LNHDA and CDR2 is SQIVND (reference sequence). The CDR3 sequence is CASSITASSSYNEQFF. The CDR3 nucleotides read TGTGCCAGTAGTATAACAGCTTCGAGCTCCTACAATGAGCAGTTCTTC.

The chain recombines TRBV2 with TRBJ1-1; D is ambiguous. V was pared by 3 bases and J by 1 base, with 3 bases between. This CDR3 contains 12 residues. CDR1 and CDR2 (germline): SNHLY, FYNNEI. CDR3 region: CASSDTNTEAFF. The CDR3 region has the DNA TGTGCCAGCAGTGACACGAACACTGAAGCTTTCTTT.

This sequence joins TRBV28 and TRBJ1-6, with D perhaps TRBD1 (5 bases). V dropped 1 base and J dropped 5 bases, with 9 bases sitting between them. The CDR3 consists of 15 residues. The germline CDR1 and CDR2 sequences are MDHEN and SYDVKM. The CDR3 region is CASSLSGSNNSPLHF. As DNA, the CDR3 is TGTGCCAGCAGTTTATCAGGGAGCAATAATTCACCCCTCCACTTT.

This chain connects TRBV5-1 to TRBJ1-3; no clear D. Germline values: CDR1 SGHRS, CDR2 YFSETQ. Trimming removed 0 bases from V and 0 bases from J, with 7 bases in between. The CDR3 is 15 amino acids. CDR3 region: CASSLEASSGNTIYF. The DNA for the CDR3 is TGCGCCAGCAGCTTGGAGGCTAGCTCTGGAAACACCATATATTTT.

This CDR3 is CASSDGGATDTQYF. DNA of the CDR3: TGTGCCAGCAGTGACGGGGGGGCCACAGATACGCAGTATTTT. This chain uses TRBV6-4 with TRBJ2-3; D is perhaps TRBD2 (7 bases). Germline CDR1 and CDR2: MRHNA and SNTAGT. CDR3 length: 14 residues. V shed 2 bases and J shed 2 bases, with 8 bases lying between them.

The J gene is TRBJ2-7, the V gene TRBV27; the match to TRBD2 covers 8 bases. The CDR3 has 13 amino acids. Losses at the gene ends were 4 bases for V and 3 bases for J; bases not matched to a gene: 2. CDR1 and CDR2 (germline): MNHEY, SMNVEV (reference sequence). The CDR3 sequence: CASSWRGVYEQYF. The DNA of the CDR3 is TGTGCCAGCAGTTGGCGGGGGGTCTACGAGCAGTACTTC.

This clone was counted a single time. The gene calls are TRBV15 and TRBJ2-3; 10 nucleotides match TRBD2. The germline CDR1 and CDR2 sequences are LNHNV and YYDKDF (reference sequence). The V gene end was trimmed by 3 bases and the J gene end by 4 bases; junction bases not matched to a gene: 7. This CDR3 region has 16 residues. The CDR3 coding sequence is TGTGCCACCAGCAGGGAAGCGGGGGGGCTGGCAGATACGCAGTATTTT. Protein sequence: CATSREAGGLADTQYF.

The gene calls are TRBV29-1 and TRBJ1-2, with D unclear. V dropped 3 bases and J dropped 0 bases, with 11 bases sitting between them. Germline CDR1 SQVTM, CDR2 ANQGSEA. This CDR3 has 14 amino acids. The CDR3 sequence is CSVDRTAANYGYTF. CDR3 sequence (DNA): TGCAGCGTTGACCGGACTGCAGCTAACTATGGCTACACCTTC.

V gene TRBV28 combines with J gene TRBJ1-3; D uncertain. Trimming took off 6 bases at V and 0 bases at J, with 15 bases between the two ends. The CDR3 spans 16 residues. Per germline, CDR1 MDHEN and CDR2 SYDVKM. CDR3 amino acids: CASSSKLIRSGNTIYF. CDR3 nucleotides: TGTGCCAGCAGCTCGAAATTGATTCGCTCTGGAAACACCATATATTTT.

This clone came up a few times. The chain is built from TRBV18 and TRBJ1-2, with TRBD1 as a possible D gene (5 bases). This CDR3 spans 14 amino acids. The V end lost 1 base, the J end lost 8 bases, and 14 bases lay between the germline ends. Germline CDR1 reads KGHSH; CDR2 reads LQKENI. This CDR3 reads CASSPLTGSEGYTF. The DNA of the CDR3 is TGTGCCAGCTCACCACTTACAGGATCTGAGGGCTACACCTTC. The whole variable domain, filled in from reference TRBV18 and TRBJ1-2, reads NAGVMQNPRHLVRRRGQEARLRCSPMKGHSHVYWYRQLPEEGLKFMVYLQKENIIDESGMPKERFSAEFPKEGPSILRIQQVVRGDSAAYFCASSPLTGSEGYTFGSGTRLTVV.

The chain carries TRBV7-9 and TRBJ2-1, with D uncertain. V lost 0 bases and J lost 9, with 9 bases in between. Germline V CDR1 and CDR2: SEHNR, FQNEAQ (reference sequence). The CDR3 spans 13 residues. CDR3 in amino acids: CASSLARGLEQFF. CDR3 nucleotide sequence: TGTGCCAGCAGCTTAGCGCGAGGTCTTGAGCAGTTCTTC.

The gene calls are TRBV28 and TRBJ1-2; D call uncertain. V was cut by 2 bases and J by 6 bases, with 7 bases left in between. From germline, CDR1 is MDHEN and CDR2 SYDVKM. This CDR3 has 12 residues. The CDR3, as DNA: TGTGCCAGCAGTTTAGGGCGGGATGGCTACACCTTC. It yields the protein CASSLGRDGYTF.

V is TRBV19 and J is TRBJ1-1; D ambiguous. V shed 1 base and J shed 10 bases, with 13 bases lying between them. The CDR3 spans 13 residues. The V gene's germline CDR1 is LNHDA and CDR2 SQIVND (reference sequence). The CDR3 loop is CASSIGQTRSAFF. The CDR3 DNA follows: TGTGCCAGTAGTATAGGTCAAACTCGTTCAGCTTTCTTT.